What follows are 21 T cell receptor beta chains derived from one specimen sequenced in a study of T-cell reconstitution after alpha-beta-depleted transplantation in children. The TCRbeta library incorporated unique molecular identifiers. A single record per CDR3 protein comes from TCRdb applying MiXCR to the PCR reads. The data contain fewer than 450,000 distinct CDR3 sequences, 15% to 20% of them singletons. The sequencing here drew on PBMCs, mostly from graft donor cells, taken 360 days after TCRalphabeta/CD19-depleted stem cell transplant. These receptors all stem from a male patient between 2 and 10 years old who had a stem cell transplant for acute lymphoblastic leukemia, so the T cells may come from the graft donor.

The V gene is TRBV4-3, the J gene TRBJ2-7; unclear D gene. Germline CDR1 is LGHNA and CDR2 is YSLEER. CDR3 size: 14 residues. V lost 2 bases and J lost 2, with 10 bases in between. This chain's CDR3 is CASSQYSYPYEQYF. Here the CDR3 DNA reads TGCGCCAGCAGCCAATACAGTTATCCCTACGAGCAGTACTTC.

This clonotype was counted a few times. The DNA for the CDR3 is TGCAGTGCTCTTTCGGGACTAGCGAACACCGGGGAGCTGTTTTTT. Translated: CSALSGLANTGELFF. The chain carries TRBV20-1 and TRBJ2-2; 8 bases fit TRBD2. J was trimmed by 0 bases and V by 5 bases; bases with no gene match: 5. The CDR3 has 15 residues. Looked up from germline, CDR1 is DFQATT and CDR2 is SNEGSKA (reference sequence).

The chain carries TRBV5-6 and TRBJ2-5; no definite D call. The CDR3 covers 15 residues. Trimming stripped 4 bases from V and 2 bases from J, with 15 bases between. Germline CDR1 reads SGHDT; CDR2 reads YYEEEE. The CDR3 loop reads CASSDLNVGQETQYF. CDR3 in DNA: TGTGCCAGCAGCGACTTGAACGTGGGACAAGAGACCCAGTACTTC.

This chain uses TRBV5-1 with TRBJ2-3, with TRBD2 matching over 9 bases. The CDR3 sequence is 15 residues long. The V and J ends lost 0 bases and 8 bases, in that order; junction bases with no gene match: 7. CDR1 and CDR2 from the germline V gene are SGHRS and YFSETQ. This CDR3 reads CASSLDVSGSSTQYF. CDR3 coding DNA: TGCGCCAGCAGCTTGGACGTTAGCGGGAGTAGTACGCAGTATTTT.

There are a few counts of this clonotype. The gene calls are TRBV29-1 and TRBJ1-1; no clear D gene. CDR1 is SQVTM and CDR2 is ANQGSEA in the germline V gene. The CDR3 loop spans 12 amino acids. Trimming took off 7 bases at V and 4 bases at J, with 13 bases between the two ends. CDR3 amino acids: CSASARGTEAFF. For the CDR3, the DNA is TGCAGCGCCTCGGCCCGGGGCACTGAAGCTTTCTTT.

This clonotype showed up many times. The genes are TRBV12-3 or TRBV12-4 and TRBJ2-2; D is undetermined. CDR3 size: 13 residues. The V and J ends lost 5 bases and 1 base respectively, with 5 bases between them. CDR3 protein: CASSVRNTGELFF. The CDR3 coding sequence is TGTGCCAGCAGTGTCCGGAACACCGGGGAGCTGTTTTTT.

This clonotype was found many times. The rearrangement links TRBV20-1 to TRBJ2-3, with 10 nucleotides matching TRBD2. This CDR3 region has 12 residues. After removal of 8 bases from V and 2 bases from J, the junction contained 1 base not matched to a gene. CDR1 is DFQATT, CDR2 SNEGSKA, per germline (reference sequence). CDR3 sequence reads: CSLAGDTDTQYF. The CDR3 nucleotides read TGCAGTCTAGCGGGAGACACAGATACGCAGTATTTT.

The V gene is TRBV6-5, the J gene TRBJ2-7; 8 bases fit TRBD2. Trimming removed 4 bases from V and 7 bases from J; junction bases left unmatched: 9. The CDR3 is 14 residues long. Per germline, CDR1 MNHEY and CDR2 SVGAGI. CDR3 in amino acids: CASSFPGTSFEQYF. CDR3 DNA sequence: TGTGCCAGCAGTTTCCCCGGGACTAGTTTTGAGCAGTACTTC.

This clonotype has just one count. This chain links TRBV19 with TRBJ2-1, with 8 bases matching TRBD2. Looked up from germline, CDR1 is LNHDA and CDR2 is SQIVND (reference sequence). With V trimmed by 1 base and J by 6 bases, 8 bases remained unmatched. The length of the CDR3 is 16 residues. The CDR3 loop is CASSIGRGLGGNEQFF. DNA for the CDR3: TGTGCCAGTAGTATAGGGAGGGGACTAGGGGGCAATGAGCAGTTCTTC. Full variable domain (outside the CDR3, taken from reference TRBV19 and TRBJ2-1): DGGITQSPKYLFRKEGQNVTLSCEQNLNHDAMYWYRQDPGQGLRLIYYSQIVNDFQKGDIAEGYSVSREKKESFPLTVTSAQKNPTAFYLCASSIGRGLGGNEQFFGPGTRLTVL.

This clonotype came up a few times. J is TRBJ2-1 and V is TRBV4-1, with unresolved D. This CDR3 region has 17 residues. Trimming took off 3 bases at V and 8 bases at J, with 23 bases between the two ends. Germline loops: CDR1 MGHRA, CDR2 YSYEKL. CDR3 sequence reads: CASSQVPASAIVDEQFF. The CDR3 DNA follows: TGCGCCAGCAGCCAGGTGCCCGCGTCGGCGATAGTCGATGAGCAGTTCTTC.

This chain connects TRBV11-2 to TRBJ2-3; the match to TRBD1 covers 10 bases. Germline V lookup: CDR1 SGHAT, CDR2 FQNNGV. This CDR3 spans 21 amino acids. V was pared by 4 bases and J by 0 bases, with 19 bases of the junction left unmatched. CDR3 residues: CASSYRRTGGRVGTSTDTQYF. DNA of the CDR3: TGTGCCAGCAGCTACAGACGGACAGGGGGGCGGGTAGGGACTAGCACAGATACGCAGTATTTT.

This clonotype came up a few times. The V call is TRBV4-3, the J call TRBJ2-2; D is uncertain. The CDR3 totals 15 residues. Germline V gene data show CDR1 as LGHNA and CDR2 as YSLEER. V lost 1 base, J lost 3 bases, and 9 bases lay in between. CDR3 sequence reads: CASSQGRGYTGELFF. Here the CDR3 DNA reads TGCGCCAGCAGCCAAGGGCGCGGTTACACCGGGGAGCTGTTTTTT.

This clonotype was counted at least ten times. The V and J genes are TRBV20-1 and TRBJ1-3; D call uncertain. V was shortened by 3 bases and J by 0 bases, with 9 bases between the two germline ends. The V gene's germline CDR1 is DFQATT and CDR2 SNEGSKA (reference sequence). The CDR3 is 14 amino acids. The CDR3 DNA follows: TGCAGTGCTAGGGCAGGTTCCTCTGGAAACACCATATATTTT. Translation: CSARAGSSGNTIYF.

This clonotype was seen repeatedly, ten times or more. Here the CDR3 reads CASSLLPGTSGYEQYF. CDR3 DNA: TGCGCCAGCAGCTTACTCCCCGGGACTAGCGGATACGAGCAGTACTTC. This chain joins TRBV5-1 and TRBJ2-7; 11 positions match TRBD2. The trim removed 2 bases at V and 4 bases at J, leaving 8 bases unmatched. Germline loops: CDR1 SGHRS, CDR2 YFSETQ. The CDR3 spans 16 residues.

J is TRBJ2-1 and V is TRBV20-1; TRBD2 aligns across 9 bases. J lost 1 base, V lost 4 bases, and 5 bases had no gene match. The CDR3 is 15 amino acids. Per the germline V gene, CDR1 is DFQATT and CDR2 is SNEGSKA (reference sequence). CDR3 DNA: TGCAGTGCTAAATCGACTAGCGGTTCCTACAATGAGCAGTTCTTC. Its protein is CSAKSTSGSYNEQFF.

V usage is TRBV3-1 and J usage is TRBJ2-7; D unresolved. Germline V CDR1 and CDR2: LGHDT, YNNKEL (reference sequence). Trimming removed 2 bases from V and 5 bases from J, with 7 bases in between. The CDR3 is made up of 12 amino acids. Written as DNA, the CDR3 is TGTGCCAGCAGCCAAAGGCGTAACGAGCAGTACTTC. This codes for CASSQRRNEQYF.

This clonotype was found a few times. The rearrangement joins TRBV5-1 to TRBJ1-1; possible D gene TRBD1, 5 bases. V was pared by 3 bases and J by 2 bases, with 14 bases between. Germline lookup yields CDR1 SGHRS and CDR2 YFSETQ. This CDR3 comprises 15 residues. CDR3 coding DNA: TGCGCCAGCAGCTCTCCGGGACTCCAAAACACTGAAGCTTTCTTT. It specifies CASSSPGLQNTEAFF.

J is TRBJ1-4 and V is TRBV6-5, with D possibly matching TRBD1 (6 bases). The ends were cut back, 0 bases at V and 6 bases at J, with 11 bases in the middle. CDR1 is MNHEY and CDR2 is SVGAGI in the germline V gene. The CDR3 is made up of 15 amino acids. In DNA, the CDR3 is TGTGCCAGCAGTTACTCGACAGGAATAGATGAAAAACTGTTTTTT. It encodes CASSYSTGIDEKLFF.

This clonotype has at least ten counts. The chain combines TRBV12-3 or TRBV12-4 with TRBJ2-1, with D possibly matching TRBD1 (5 bases). The CDR3 is 13 residues long. V was cut by 3 bases and J by 8 bases, with 11 bases left in between. The CDR3 DNA reads as TGTGCCAGCAGTTTTTCAGGGTCAGATGAGCAGTTCTTC. It yields the protein CASSFSGSDEQFF.

This clonotype was detected ten times or more. The V gene is TRBV15, the J gene TRBJ2-7; D gene unclear. Germline loops: CDR1 LNHNV, CDR2 YYDKDF (reference sequence). CDR3 length: 14 amino acids. Trimming shortened V by 0 bases and J by 7 bases, and 13 bases separated the two germline ends. Here the CDR3 reads CATSRESYIGEQYF. The CDR3, as DNA: TGTGCCACCAGCAGAGAGTCCTACATCGGGGAGCAGTACTTC.

The chain recombines TRBV12-3 or TRBV12-4 with TRBJ2-3, with D possibly matching TRBD2 (5 bases). The CDR3 covers 14 residues. V dropped 5 bases and J dropped 1 base, with 10 bases sitting between them. The CDR3 protein is CASSPDYGTDTQYF. The CDR3 nucleotides read TGTGCCAGCAGTCCCGACTATGGCACAGATACGCAGTATTTT.